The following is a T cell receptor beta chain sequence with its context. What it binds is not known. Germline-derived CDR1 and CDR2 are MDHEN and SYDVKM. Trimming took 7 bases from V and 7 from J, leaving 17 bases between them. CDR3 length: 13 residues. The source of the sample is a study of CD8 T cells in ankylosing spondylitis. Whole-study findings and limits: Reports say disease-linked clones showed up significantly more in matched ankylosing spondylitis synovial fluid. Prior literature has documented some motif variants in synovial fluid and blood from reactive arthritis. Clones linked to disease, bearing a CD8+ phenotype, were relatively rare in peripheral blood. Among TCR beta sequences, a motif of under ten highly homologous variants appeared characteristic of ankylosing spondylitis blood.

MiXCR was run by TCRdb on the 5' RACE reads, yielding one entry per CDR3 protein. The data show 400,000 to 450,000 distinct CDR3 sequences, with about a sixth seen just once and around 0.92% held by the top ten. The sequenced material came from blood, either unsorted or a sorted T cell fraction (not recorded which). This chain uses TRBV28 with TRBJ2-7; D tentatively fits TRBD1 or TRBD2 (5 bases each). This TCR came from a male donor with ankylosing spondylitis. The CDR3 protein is CASTGPPVEEQYF. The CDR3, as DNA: TGTGCCAGCACGGGACCACCGGTTGAAGAGCAGTACTTC.